This TCR beta chain appears in the sequencing data of a study of blood T cell repertoires in COVID-19. About the research overall: Whether acute or convalescent, the COVID-19 samples came from the United States, Italy and Spain. PBMCs, B-cell-depleted T cells, or T cells provided the cDNA or gDNA that made up the material.

The CDR3 covers 16 residues. Germline V gene sequence: CDR1 WNHNN, CDR2 SYGVQD (reference sequence). The junction had 8 bases not matched to a gene; V was cut back by 2 bases and J by 3 bases. This clone appeared a few times. In the original analysis: Nucleated cell counts were estimated from reference gene primer amplification. TCRdb's copy holds only in-frame clones and misses some; the assay was immunoSEQ multiplex PCR. The V and J calls and clone size come from that table; D and trimming were worked out from the DNA. In the table there are more than 200,000 clones, more than 75% of which are singletons.

Input material: peripheral blood. The chain is built from TRBV10-1 and TRBJ2-7, with TRBD2 identical over 9 bases. The receptor comes from a man at least 80 years old with acute or convalescent COVID-19. CDR3 sequence (DNA): TGCGCCAGCAGTGAGACGCTAGCGGGAACCCACTACGAGCAGTACTTC. Amino acids: CASSETLAGTHYEQYF.